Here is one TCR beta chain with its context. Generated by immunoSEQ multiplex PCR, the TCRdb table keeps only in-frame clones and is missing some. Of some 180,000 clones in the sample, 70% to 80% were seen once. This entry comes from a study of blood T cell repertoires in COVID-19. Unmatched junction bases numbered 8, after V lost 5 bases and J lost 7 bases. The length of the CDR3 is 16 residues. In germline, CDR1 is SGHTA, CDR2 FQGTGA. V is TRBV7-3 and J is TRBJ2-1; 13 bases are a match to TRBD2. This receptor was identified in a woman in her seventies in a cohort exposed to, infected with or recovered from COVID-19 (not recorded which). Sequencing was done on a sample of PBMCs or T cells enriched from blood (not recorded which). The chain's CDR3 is CASSPTSGRAWNEQFF. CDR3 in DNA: TGTGCCAGCAGCCCCACTAGCGGGAGGGCCTGGAATGAGCAGTTCTTC.